A single sample is the source of the 9 T cell receptor beta chains below, sequenced in a study of T-cell reconstitution after alpha-beta-depleted transplantation in children. A TCRbeta library incorporating unique molecular identifiers was prepared. Via MiXCR, TCRdb re-called the PCR reads, giving one row per CDR3 protein. The sample lists approximately 350,000 distinct CDR3 sequences; about an eighth were seen once. Specimen: PBMCs, collected from the stem cell graft. All receptors derive from a human donor who donated a stem cell graft to a child with Fanconi anemia.

This clonotype turned up a few times. The chain joins TRBV10-3 to TRBJ2-7; 7 bases agree with TRBD2. This CDR3 is built from 13 residues. Germline assignment: CDR1 ENHRY and CDR2 SYGVKD. The V segment lost 8 bases and the J segment 0 bases; nucleotides outside the gene matches: 4. CDR3 in DNA: TGTGCCATCGGGGAGGGCAGCTCCTACGAGCAGTACGTC. It codes for CAIGEGSSYEQYV.

This clonotype was seen more than once but under ten times. This rearrangement joins TRBV7-2 to TRBJ1-6; 8 bases agree with TRBD1. V shed 5 bases and J 8 bases; nucleotides not matched to a gene: 5. The CDR3 totals 14 residues. Germline CDR1 and CDR2: SGHTA and FQGNSA. CDR3 residues: CASSNRGSYSPLHF. As DNA, the CDR3 is TGTGCCAGCAGCAACAGGGGGTCCTATTCACCCCTCCACTTT. Full variable domain (rest looked up from reference TRBV7-2 and TRBJ1-6): GAGVSQSPSNKVTEKGKDVELRCDPISGHTALYWYRQSLGQGLEFLIYFQGNSAPDKSGLPSDRFSAERTGGSVSTLTIQRTQQEDSAVYLCASSNRGSYSPLHFGNGTRLTVT.

The chain is built from TRBV4-3 and TRBJ2-7, with 7 bases identical to TRBD2. J gave up 3 bases and V 0 bases, and 8 bases lay outside the gene matches. Germline V lookup: CDR1 LGHNA, CDR2 YSLEER. The length of the CDR3 is 16 residues. CDR3 in amino acids: CASSQDSSGQLYEQYF. The DNA for the CDR3 is TGCGCCAGCAGCCAAGATTCTAGCGGACAACTCTACGAGCAGTACTTC.

The sample holds many counts of this clonotype. This chain joins TRBV6-5 and TRBJ1-1; D gene uncertain. Germline V gene lookup returns CDR1 MNHEY and CDR2 SVGAGI. The ends were cut back, 0 bases at V and 1 base at J, with 6 bases in the middle. The length of the CDR3 is 14 residues. In DNA form, the CDR3 reads TGTGCCAGCAGTTACTCGTACGGGAACACTGAAGCTTTCTTT. Encoded protein: CASSYSYGNTEAFF.

This chain uses TRBV4-3 with TRBJ1-2; 7 bases fit TRBD1. The CDR3 has 15 amino acids. The trim removed 1 base at V and 2 bases at J, leaving 4 bases unmatched. The V gene's germline CDR1 is LGHNA and CDR2 YSLEER. The chain's CDR3 is CASSQASRGNYGYTF. CDR3 coding DNA: TGCGCCAGCAGCCAAGCTAGCAGGGGGAACTATGGCTACACCTTC.

The rearrangement uses TRBV20-1 and TRBJ2-7, with D perhaps TRBD1 or TRBD2 (5 bases each). The CDR3 totals 12 residues. Germline CDR1 and CDR2: DFQATT and SNEGSKA (reference sequence). Trimming took 2 bases from V and 4 from J, leaving 9 bases between them. The CDR3 loop is CSARRDVYEQYF. The CDR3 coding sequence is TGCAGTGCTAGACGGGACGTTTACGAGCAGTACTTC.

The chain couples TRBV5-1 to TRBJ2-3; D is undetermined. Germline-derived CDR1 and CDR2 are SGHRS and YFSETQ. With 0 bases removed from V and 6 bases from J, the gap between germline ends came to 14 bases. There are 15 residues in the CDR3. This chain's CDR3 is CASSLEGGTGDTQYF. CDR3 nucleotide sequence: TGCGCCAGCAGCTTGGAGGGCGGAACCGGTGATACGCAGTATTTT. Full variable domain (outside the CDR3, taken from reference TRBV5-1 and TRBJ2-3): KAGVTQTPRYLIKTRGQQVTLSCSPISGHRSVSWYQQTPGQGLQFLFEYFSETQRNKGNFPGRFSGRQFSNSRSEMNVSTLELGDSALYLCASSLEGGTGDTQYFGPGTRLTVL.

The chain is built from TRBV27 and TRBJ2-4; no firm D call. V lost 5 bases and J lost 3, with 14 bases in between. Germline CDR1 and CDR2: MNHEY and SMNVEV (reference sequence). The CDR3 is 15 amino acids. This chain's CDR3 is CASSPSTTDKNIQYF. In nucleotides, the CDR3 is TGTGCCAGCAGTCCCTCAACAACAGACAAAAACATTCAGTACTTC.

V and J are TRBV27 and TRBJ1-4, with D possibly TRBD1 on 5 matching bases. The germline CDR1 and CDR2 sequences are MNHEY and SMNVEV (reference sequence). This CDR3 region has 18 residues. V lost 5 bases and J lost 0, with 19 bases in between. The DNA of the CDR3 is TGTGCCAGCAGTATCGGAGAGGGACGGGGAACAACTAATGAAAAACTGTTTTTT. Its translation is CASSIGEGRGTTNEKLFF.